The 32 T cell receptor beta chains below were found in one sample sequenced in a study of cytomegalovirus exposure and HLA in healthy donors. The PCR had 60 Vbeta and 13 Jbeta primers. Profiling relied on immunoSEQ multiplex PCR, and the TCRdb table lists in-frame clones only, not all of them. The sample carries 100,000 to 150,000 clones, 15% to 20% recorded once. Sequenced: PBMCs. The receptor set was obtained from a female donor in good health and CMV-seropositive.

This clone was observed a few times. V and J are TRBV2 and TRBJ2-1, with 8 bases that match TRBD1. The CDR3 runs to 15 residues. CDR1 SNHLY and CDR2 FYNNEI come from the germline V gene. V shed 4 bases and J 3 bases; nucleotides not matched to a gene: 5. In DNA form, the CDR3 reads TGTGCCAGCAGTGCGGACAGGGCCCACTACAATGAGCAGTTCTTC. It specifies CASSADRAHYNEQFF. The full variable domain, in which reference TRBV2 and TRBJ2-1 provide the parts outside the CDR3, is EPEVTQTPSHQVTQMGQEVILRCVPISNHLYFYWYRQILGQKVEFLVSFYNNEISEKSEIFDDQFSVERPDGSNFTLKIRSTKLEDSAMYFCASSADRAHYNEQFFGPGTRLTVL.

The gene calls are TRBV7-2 and TRBJ1-5; 8 bases map to TRBD1. The CDR3 is 17 residues long. The germline V gene has CDR1 SGHTA and CDR2 FQGNSA. The V gene end was trimmed by 5 bases and the J gene end by 0 bases; junction bases not matched to a gene: 9. The CDR3 sequence is CASSLDYGTGSNQPQHF. CDR3 DNA sequence: TGTGCCAGCAGCCTGGACTATGGGACAGGTAGCAATCAGCCCCAGCATTTT.

The rearrangement uses TRBV28 and TRBJ1-1; tentatively, D is TRBD1 (6 bases). This CDR3 region has 11 residues. V was shortened by 6 bases and J by 10 bases, with 12 bases between the two germline ends. The germline V gene has CDR1 MDHEN and CDR2 SYDVKM. In DNA, the CDR3 is TGTGCCAGCAGAATGCAGGGGAGAGCTTTCTTT. It translates to CASRMQGRAFF.

This clone was counted only a few times. The chain recombines TRBV2 with TRBJ2-5, with D possibly being TRBD1 (6 bases). Germline CDR1 SNHLY, CDR2 FYNNEI. The CDR3 covers 13 residues. Between the trimmed V and J ends, which lost 5 bases and 7 bases, there was a span of 14 bases. The CDR3 coding sequence is TGTGCCAGCAGTCTAAATACAGGGTTGACCCAGTACTTC. Translated: CASSLNTGLTQYF.

In its sample, this clone was seen a few times. The J gene is TRBJ1-6, the V gene TRBV7-9; a weak D match, TRBD1 (5 bases). The V and J ends lost 3 bases and 5 bases respectively, with 11 bases between them. CDR3 length: 15 residues. CDR1 is SEHNR and CDR2 is FQNEAQ in the germline V gene (reference sequence). The CDR3 region is CASSLVDSHNSPLHF. The DNA of the CDR3 is TGTGCCAGCAGCTTGGTAGACAGTCATAATTCACCCCTCCACTTT.

This rearrangement joins TRBV20-1 to TRBJ1-1; D is unresolved. This CDR3 region has 11 residues. CDR1 DFQATT and CDR2 SNEGSKA come from the germline V gene (reference sequence). V was cut by 6 bases and J by 4 bases, with 9 bases left in between. The DNA of the CDR3 is TGCAGTGCCACAAGTTCCACTGAAGCTTTCTTT. Translating it yields CSATSSTEAFF.

This chain links TRBV13 with TRBJ1-2; 10 nucleotides line up with TRBD1. V shed 5 bases and J 2 bases; nucleotides not matched to a gene: 5. Germline loops: CDR1 PRHDT, CDR2 FYEKMQ (reference sequence). The CDR3 runs 15 residues. The CDR3 DNA reads as TGTGCCAGCAGCCCGGACAGGGGGATGAACTATGGCTACACCTTC. Its translation is CASSPDRGMNYGYTF.

The chain has TRBV30 and TRBJ2-3; possibly TRBD1 for D (6 bases). The CDR3 runs to 13 residues. V lost 5 bases to trimming and J lost 2 bases, with 11 bases between them. Germline values: CDR1 GTSNPN, CDR2 SVGIG (reference sequence). CDR3 region: CAWYRDTTDTQYF. CDR3 coding DNA: TGTGCCTGGTACAGGGATACCACAGATACGCAGTATTTT.

This clone appeared a few times. This chain uses TRBV27 with TRBJ2-1; 8 bases align to TRBD2. This CDR3 is 15 amino acids long. Trimming at V came to 2 bases and at J to 4 bases, leaving 4 bases not matched to a gene. Germline CDR1 MNHEY, CDR2 SMNVEV (reference sequence). CDR3 sequence: CASSLMVAGYNEQFF. In nucleotides, the CDR3 is TGTGCCAGCAGTTTAATGGTAGCGGGATACAATGAGCAGTTCTTC.

Only a few counts were recorded for this clone. The chain joins TRBV27 to TRBJ2-3; TRBD2 aligns across 8 bases. J lost 3 bases, V lost 3 bases, and 2 bases had no gene match. Germline V lookup: CDR1 MNHEY, CDR2 SMNVEV (reference sequence). The CDR3 has 14 residues. CDR3 sequence: CASSFPGGTDTQYF. CDR3 DNA sequence: TGTGCCAGCAGTTTTCCGGGGGGGACAGATACGCAGTATTTT.

The chain has TRBV7-9 and TRBJ1-4; no firm D call. CDR1 and CDR2 from the germline V gene are SEHNR and FQNEAQ (reference sequence). Trimming shortened V by 3 bases and J by 4 bases, and 9 bases separated the two germline ends. The CDR3 loop spans 14 amino acids. CDR3 bases: TGTGCCAGCAGCTTCACCAGATATAATGAAAAACTGTTTTTT. Its protein is CASSFTRYNEKLFF.

The chain employs TRBV19 and TRBJ1-5; TRBD1 is a possible D gene (5 bases). The V and J ends lost 3 bases and 4 bases respectively, with 13 bases between them. In germline, CDR1 is LNHDA, CDR2 SQIVND (reference sequence). The length of the CDR3 is 15 residues. The CDR3 sequence is CASSIGAVLNQPQHF. In nucleotides, the CDR3 is TGTGCCAGTAGTATTGGGGCAGTTCTTAATCAGCCCCAGCATTTT. The whole variable domain, filled in from reference TRBV19 and TRBJ1-5, reads DGGITQSPKYLFRKEGQNVTLSCEQNLNHDAMYWYRQDPGQGLRLIYYSQIVNDFQKGDIAEGYSVSREKKESFPLTVTSAQKNPTAFYLCASSIGAVLNQPQHFGDGTRLSIL.

This clone appeared a few times. The chain carries TRBV5-4 and TRBJ1-2; tentatively, D is TRBD1 (6 bases). With 4 bases removed from V and 3 bases from J, the gap between germline ends came to 13 bases. Germline CDR1 and CDR2: SGHNT and YYREEE (reference sequence). The CDR3 is 14 amino acids. CDR3 bases: TGTGCCAGCAGCCAAGGGGAGGGGGACTATGGCTACACCTTC. Encoded protein: CASSQGEGDYGYTF.

The chain employs TRBV2 and TRBJ2-1, with 8 positions matching TRBD2. The junction had 8 bases not matched to a gene; V was cut back by 6 bases and J by 10 bases. The CDR3 consists of 13 residues. Germline CDR1 and CDR2: SNHLY and FYNNEI. The CDR3 region is CASSAGGFGEQFF. CDR3 DNA sequence: TGTGCCAGCAGCGCGGGAGGATTCGGCGAGCAGTTCTTC.

The chain recombines TRBV7-9 with TRBJ1-3; weak D call: TRBD1 (6 bases). This CDR3 is 15 amino acids long. The ends were cut back, 4 bases at V and 7 bases at J, with 17 bases in the middle. CDR1 is SEHNR, CDR2 FQNEAQ, per germline (reference sequence). The DNA of the CDR3 is TGTGCCAGCAGCTGGGGTGGCGGACAGACGAACACCATATATTTT. The encoded protein is CASSWGGGQTNTIYF.

The rearrangement uses TRBV7-2 and TRBJ2-4; 7 nucleotides match TRBD1. Germline CDR1 is SGHTA and CDR2 is FQGNSA. This CDR3 spans 14 amino acids. V lost 7 bases to trimming and J lost 1 base; unmatched junction nucleotides: 4. The CDR3 sequence: CASTEDRAKNIQYF. CDR3 sequence (DNA): TGTGCCAGCACAGAGGACAGGGCCAAAAACATTCAGTACTTC.

This sequence joins TRBV9 and TRBJ2-7; TRBD1 matches 7 bases. Looked up from germline, CDR1 is SGDLS and CDR2 is YYNGEE. With V trimmed by 4 bases and J by 3 bases, 13 bases remained unmatched. The CDR3 has 16 residues. The CDR3 loop is CASSPTMDRNLYEQYF. The CDR3 nucleotides read TGTGCCAGCAGCCCAACCATGGACAGGAACCTCTACGAGCAGTACTTC. Filled out from reference TRBV9 and TRBJ2-7, the complete variable domain reads DSGVTQTPKHLITATGQRVTLRCSPRSGDLSVYWYQQSLDQGLQFLIQYYNGEERAKGNILERFSAQQFPDLHSELNLSSLELGDSALYFCASSPTMDRNLYEQYFGPGTRLTVT.

V and J are TRBV4-3 and TRBJ2-7; 8 bases align to TRBD1. The CDR3 length is 15 residues. Germline V gene sequence: CDR1 LGHNA, CDR2 YSLEER. V lost 0 bases to trimming and J lost 5 bases; unmatched junction nucleotides: 6. CDR3 bases: TGCGCCAGCAGCCAAGACTTGGCAGGGGGCAACGAGCAGTACTTC. Translating it yields CASSQDLAGGNEQYF.

This clone occurred a few times. This chain joins TRBV29-1 and TRBJ2-5; 8 bases match TRBD1. Trimming at V came to 5 bases and at J to 1 base, leaving 6 bases not matched to a gene. This CDR3 is built from 14 residues. CDR1 is SQVTM and CDR2 is ANQGSEA in the germline V gene. CDR3 sequence (DNA): TGCAGCGTTAAACAGGGGGGAAGCCAAGAGACCCAGTACTTC. Protein: CSVKQGGSQETQYF.

J is TRBJ2-5 and V is TRBV4-1; the match to TRBD2 covers 10 bases. Per the germline V gene, CDR1 is MGHRA and CDR2 is YSYEKL. With V trimmed by 2 bases and J by 5 bases, 14 bases remained unmatched. CDR3 size: 18 residues. In DNA, the CDR3 is TGCGCCAGCAGCCAACCACGCCTTTGGCTAGCGGGAGAGGAGACCCAGTACTTC. Encoded protein: CASSQPRLWLAGEETQYF.

This clone was seen a handful of times. The chain carries TRBV9 and TRBJ2-3; D gene uncertain. V lost 4 bases and J 4 bases, leaving 10 bases between the germline ends. The CDR3 loop spans 13 amino acids. Germline assignment: CDR1 SGDLS and CDR2 YYNGEE. The CDR3, as DNA: TGTGCCAGCAGCCCCTTAGTCGCAGATACGCAGTATTTT. Protein product: CASSPLVADTQYF.

This clone was seen more than once but under ten times. This chain connects TRBV2 to TRBJ1-4; TRBD1 is a possible D gene (5 bases). CDR3 size: 16 residues. V was cut by 5 bases and J by 7 bases, with 20 bases left in between. CDR1 and CDR2 from the germline V gene are SNHLY and FYNNEI. CDR3 coding DNA: TGTGCCAGCAGTTCCCATTCGGGGGGGAATAGTGAAAAACTGTTTTTT. Its protein is CASSSHSGGNSEKLFF. The full variable domain, in which reference TRBV2 and TRBJ1-4 provide the parts outside the CDR3, is EPEVTQTPSHQVTQMGQEVILRCVPISNHLYFYWYRQILGQKVEFLVSFYNNEISEKSEIFDDQFSVERPDGSNFTLKIRSTKLEDSAMYFCASSSHSGGNSEKLFFGSGTQLSVL.

This chain links TRBV6-5 with TRBJ1-6, with TRBD1 matching over 10 bases. With V trimmed by 6 bases and J by 10 bases, 9 bases remained unmatched. Germline CDR1 is MNHEY and CDR2 is SVGAGI. This CDR3 comprises 15 residues. CDR3 DNA sequence: TGTGCCAGCAGGGCCGGGACAGGGGCTGGGTCACCCCTCCACTTT. This sequence encodes CASRAGTGAGSPLHF.

The chain couples TRBV7-8 to TRBJ1-1; D is possibly TRBD1 (5 bases). The CDR3 consists of 15 residues. V lost 0 bases and J 3 bases, leaving 11 bases between the germline ends. Per the germline V gene, CDR1 is SGHVS and CDR2 is FQNEAQ. CDR3 residues: CASSLAADTYTEAFF. For the CDR3, the DNA is TGTGCCAGCAGCTTAGCGGCGGACACATACACTGAAGCTTTCTTT.

This clone appeared a few times. The CDR3 sequence: CASSSGQGAAFF. The DNA of the CDR3 is TGTGCCAGCAGCTCGGGACAGGGGGCAGCTTTCTTT. The chain uses TRBV13 and TRBJ1-1, with 12 bases identical to TRBD1. The CDR3 contains 12 residues. The V gene's germline CDR1 is PRHDT and CDR2 FYEKMQ (reference sequence). The junction had 1 base not matched to a gene; V was cut back by 4 bases and J by 10 bases.

This clone was seen a few times. The chain joins TRBV7-9 to TRBJ2-3; D possibly corresponds to TRBD2 (6 bases). Trimming pared 3 bases from V and 9 bases from J, leaving 19 bases between. The germline CDR1 and CDR2 sequences are SEHNR and FQNEAQ (reference sequence). The CDR3 has 15 amino acids. DNA of the CDR3: TGTGCCAGCAGCTTGTTTGTGGGGGGTCGCGCGACGCAGTATTTT. It codes for CASSLFVGGRATQYF. Looking up the rest from reference TRBV7-9 and TRBJ2-3 gives the full variable domain: DTGVSQNPRHKITKRGQNVTFRCDPISEHNRLYWYRQTLGQGPEFLTYFQNEAQLEKSRLLSDRFSAERPKGSFSTLEIQRTEQGDSAMYLCASSLFVGGRATQYFGPGTRLTVL.

This chain connects TRBV10-2 to TRBJ2-3; TRBD2 matches 15 bases. The trim removed 3 bases at V and 4 bases at J, leaving 5 bases unmatched. The CDR3 is 17 residues long. CDR1 WSHSY and CDR2 SAAADI come from the germline V gene. CDR3 loop: CASSERGLAGGADTQYF. Written as DNA, the CDR3 is TGCGCCAGCAGTGAAAGGGGACTAGCGGGGGGAGCAGATACGCAGTATTTT.

This chain joins TRBV18 and TRBJ1-6, with TRBD1 matching 7 bases. Germline V gene data show CDR1 as KGHSH and CDR2 as LQKENI. The V and J ends lost 5 bases and 8 bases, in that order; junction bases with no gene match: 3. There are 13 residues in the CDR3. CDR3 region: CASSGQAYSPLHF. CDR3 nucleotides: TGTGCCAGCTCAGGACAGGCTTATTCACCCCTCCACTTT.

This clone was counted only a few times. This CDR3 is also generated by other DNA sequences in the sample. CDR3 DNA: TGTGCCAGCAGCTTTAGCGGAAGCTCCTACAATGAGCAGTTCTTC. As protein: CASSFSGSSYNEQFF. This sequence joins TRBV7-2 and TRBJ2-1, with D possibly matching TRBD2 (6 bases). The CDR3 is 15 residues long. Germline V gene sequence: CDR1 SGHTA, CDR2 FQGNSA. V was trimmed by 3 bases and J by 0 bases, leaving 9 bases between them.

The V call is TRBV11-2, the J call TRBJ1-5, with D unclear. Trimming cost V 2 bases and J 7 bases, with 15 bases left between them. Germline V gives CDR1 SGHAT, CDR2 FQNNGV. The CDR3 loop spans 15 amino acids. CDR3 residues: CASSLRTSRIQPQHF. The CDR3 bases are TGTGCCAGCAGCTTAAGAACCAGCAGGATCCAGCCCCAGCATTTT.

Regarding this clone: At the DNA level, this CDR3 is encoded by other sequences in the same sample as well. This chain joins TRBV27 and TRBJ1-2; 7 bases fit TRBD1. Germline V gives CDR1 MNHEY, CDR2 SMNVEV (reference sequence). The ends lost 5 bases at V and 8 bases at J; junction bases unmatched: 8. The CDR3 is made up of 13 amino acids. CDR3: CASSPTGAGGYTF. For the CDR3, the DNA is TGTGCCAGCAGTCCAACAGGGGCCGGGGGCTACACCTTC.

This clone turned up a few times. CDR3 bases: TGCGCCAGCAGCTTGGTTAACGGGGGGTACACAGATACGCAGTATTTT. It encodes CASSLVNGGYTDTQYF. The chain carries TRBV5-1 and TRBJ2-3; the match to TRBD2 covers 7 bases. The CDR3 is 16 residues long. Trimming cost V 0 bases and J 2 bases; bases outside gene matches: 6. Looked up from germline, CDR1 is SGHRS and CDR2 is YFSETQ.